These 32 T cell receptor beta chains were all obtained from the same sample, sequenced in a study of T cell responses to AZD1222 COVID-19 vaccine. TCRdb's copy holds only in-frame clones and misses some; the assay was immunoSEQ multiplex PCR. The sample contains about 150,000 clones, just over 90% of which appear only once. The source was peripheral blood, collected on day 0 of AZD1222 vaccination. The receptors derive from an adult in good health.

The chain links TRBV6-2 or TRBV6-3 to TRBJ2-3; D is undetermined. CDR3 size: 14 residues. V was clipped by 1 base and J by 6 bases, with 11 bases between them. Germline V gene lookup returns CDR1 MNHEY and CDR2 SVGEGT. DNA for the CDR3: TGTGCCAGCAGTTACTTCGCCCATACGGATACGCAGTATTTT. Amino acids: CASSYFAHTDTQYF.

V usage is TRBV6-6 and J usage is TRBJ1-2; D is unclear. Germline V gene data show CDR1 as MNHNY and CDR2 as SVGAGI (reference sequence). This CDR3 is built from 12 residues. V was cut by 5 bases and J by 5 bases, with 9 bases left in between. The DNA of the CDR3 is TGTGCCAGCAGTCTGGTGAATTATGGCTACACCTTC. Translation: CASSLVNYGYTF.

J is TRBJ1-6 and V is TRBV15; D uncertain. V dropped 0 bases and J dropped 5 bases, with 11 bases sitting between them. The CDR3 extends over 16 amino acids. Germline V lookup: CDR1 LNHNV, CDR2 YYDKDF (reference sequence). Written as DNA, the CDR3 is TGTGCCACCAGCAGAGAAGCGGGCAAAAATAATTCACCCCTCCACTTT. Its translation is CATSREAGKNNSPLHF.

The rearrangement links TRBV5-5 to TRBJ1-2, with unresolved D. Germline loops: CDR1 SGHKS, CDR2 YYEKEE (reference sequence). Trimming took off 0 bases at V and 4 bases at J, with 4 bases between the two ends. The CDR3 has 12 amino acids. The CDR3: CASSLAPYGYTF. The CDR3 DNA is TGTGCCAGCAGCTTGGCCCCCTATGGCTACACCTTC.

This clone has a single count. The V call is TRBV5-1, the J call TRBJ1-1; D might be TRBD1 (6 bases). CDR1 SGHRS and CDR2 YFSETQ come from the germline V gene. Trimming left V 0 bases short and J 6 bases short, with 15 bases between. The CDR3 has 15 amino acids. The CDR3 nucleotides are TGCGCCAGCAGCTTGGGACAGGACGCGGCTGCTGAAGCTTTCTTT. Amino acid sequence: CASSLGQDAAAEAFF.

This clone was observed a single time. The rearrangement links TRBV7-2 to TRBJ1-2, with TRBD1 identical over 7 bases. This CDR3 contains 14 residues. Germline-derived CDR1 and CDR2 are SGHTA and FQGNSA. The J segment lost 4 bases and the V segment lost 3 bases, leaving 5 bases of the junction unmatched. This chain's CDR3 is CASSFTGDSYGYTF. CDR3 in DNA: TGTGCCAGCAGCTTTACAGGGGATTCCTATGGCTACACCTTC.

The chain employs TRBV6-5 and TRBJ1-1; D not resolved. The ends were cut back, 4 bases at V and 0 bases at J, with 9 bases in the middle. CDR1 is MNHEY and CDR2 is SVGAGI in the germline V gene. The CDR3 is 14 amino acids. The CDR3 is CASSSPGMNTEAFF. Written as DNA, the CDR3 is TGTGCCAGCAGTTCTCCGGGGATGAACACTGAAGCTTTCTTT.

The rearrangement joins TRBV2 to TRBJ1-2, with D unresolved. The CDR3 spans 14 residues. The V gene lost 4 bases and the J gene lost 2 bases, with 11 bases spanning the gap. Germline CDR1 is SNHLY and CDR2 is FYNNEI. The CDR3 protein is CASSGFGRNYGYTF. In DNA form, the CDR3 reads TGTGCCAGCAGTGGGTTCGGCAGGAACTATGGCTACACCTTC.

The chain employs TRBV19 and TRBJ2-5, with a weak D call TRBD2 (5 bases). The CDR3 length is 16 residues. Trimming cost V 5 bases and J 2 bases, with 18 bases left between them. Germline CDR1 and CDR2: LNHDA and SQIVND (reference sequence). The CDR3 reads CASSVPSGGGQETQYF. The CDR3 DNA sequence: TGTGCCAGTAGTGTCCCCTCCGGCGGCGGGCAAGAGACCCAGTACTTC.

V and J are TRBV5-1 and TRBJ1-2; TRBD1 aligns across 12 bases. Looked up from germline, CDR1 is SGHRS and CDR2 is YFSETQ. The ends lost 5 bases at V and 2 bases at J; junction bases unmatched: 1. This CDR3 region has 14 residues. The CDR3 region is CASRGTGGNYGYTF. DNA for the CDR3: TGCGCCAGCAGAGGGACAGGGGGCAACTATGGCTACACCTTC.

The CDR3 loop reads CASSQFPKNTEAFF. CDR3 bases: TGTGCCAGCAGCCAATTTCCCAAGAACACTGAAGCTTTCTTT. The J gene is TRBJ1-1, the V gene TRBV3-1 (or the pseudogene TRBV3-2); unclear D gene. This CDR3 spans 14 amino acids. V was trimmed by 2 bases and J by 1 base, leaving 8 bases between them. The germline V gene encodes CDR1 LGHDT and CDR2 YNNKEL (reference sequence).

The rearrangement uses TRBV7-9 and TRBJ1-1, with D hard to call. V lost 5 bases and J lost 4, with 8 bases in between. This CDR3 has 12 amino acids. The germline gives CDR1 SEHNR, CDR2 FQNEAQ (reference sequence). CDR3 bases: TGTGCCAGCAGCGAGAGGACCACTGAAGCTTTCTTT. Translation: CASSERTTEAFF. Variable domain in full (rest from reference TRBV7-9 and TRBJ1-1): DTGVSQNPRHKITKRGQNVTFRCDPISEHNRLYWYRQTLGQGPEFLTYFQNEAQLEKSRLLSDRFSAERPKGSFSTLEIQRTEQGDSAMYLCASSERTTEAFFGQGTRLTVV.

This chain connects TRBV6-5 to TRBJ2-1; TRBD2 might be the D (5 bases). V was shortened by 2 bases and J by 6 bases, with 5 bases between the two germline ends. This CDR3 has 12 amino acids. Germline lookup yields CDR1 MNHEY and CDR2 SVGAGI. As DNA, the CDR3 is TGTGCCAGCAGTTACGAGGGCAATGAGCAGTTCTTC. This encodes CASSYEGNEQFF.

This clone has a single count. The chain couples TRBV5-1 to TRBJ2-2, with D possibly matching TRBD2 (5 bases). This CDR3 has 14 residues. Trimming took 0 bases from V and 4 from J, leaving 7 bases between them. Germline V gene data show CDR1 as SGHRS and CDR2 as YFSETQ. The chain's CDR3 is CASSLEAVTGELFF. In DNA, the CDR3 is TGCGCCAGCAGCTTGGAAGCGGTCACCGGGGAGCTGTTTTTT.

The chain couples TRBV4-1 to TRBJ2-7; no definite D call. The CDR3 spans 14 residues. V was shortened by 4 bases and J by 5 bases, with 15 bases between the two germline ends. Germline V gene lookup returns CDR1 MGHRA and CDR2 YSYEKL. The CDR3: CASSPATSDHEQYF. CDR3 coding DNA: TGCGCCAGCAGCCCCGCAACGAGCGATCACGAGCAGTACTTC.

V usage is TRBV28 and J usage is TRBJ2-2; D perhaps matches TRBD1 (6 bases). The CDR3 consists of 14 residues. The germline V gene encodes CDR1 MDHEN and CDR2 SYDVKM. The V end was cut by 5 bases, the J end by 4 bases, with 11 bases between. The CDR3 region is CASSLTGFTGELFF. Written as DNA, the CDR3 is TGTGCCAGCAGTCTTACAGGGTTCACCGGGGAGCTGTTTTTT. The variable domain in full, with the rest retrieved from reference TRBV28 and TRBJ2-2, is DVKVTQSSRYLVKRTGEKVFLECVQDMDHENMFWYRQDPGLGLRLIYFSYDVKMKEKGDIPEGYSVSREKKERFSLILESASTNQTSMYLCASSLTGFTGELFFGEGSRLTVL.

This chain links TRBV6-4 with TRBJ2-1; TRBD2 agrees at 10 bases. Per the germline V gene, CDR1 is MRHNA and CDR2 is SNTAGT. V gave up 6 bases and J gave up 5 bases; unmatched junction bases: 7. The CDR3 contains 15 residues. The CDR3, as DNA: TGTGCCAGCAGGGAGAGCGGGGGGGTTAACAATGAGCAGTTCTTC. It translates to CASRESGGVNNEQFF.

This CDR3 reads CASSSTGSYGYTF. The DNA of the CDR3 is TGTGCCAGCAGTTCTACAGGGTCCTATGGCTACACCTTC. The rearrangement links TRBV6-5 to TRBJ1-2; D may be TRBD1 (6 bases). Trimming shortened V by 4 bases and J by 4 bases, and 10 bases separated the two germline ends. Germline V CDR1 and CDR2: MNHEY, SVGAGI. The CDR3 is made up of 13 amino acids.

V is TRBV5-5 and J is TRBJ1-1; D unclear. Germline values: CDR1 SGHKS, CDR2 YYEKEE (reference sequence). The CDR3 contains 14 residues. The germline V and J ends were trimmed by 0 bases and 0 bases, with 6 bases remaining between them. The CDR3 sequence: CASSLAGMNTEAFF. CDR3 in DNA: TGTGCCAGCAGCTTGGCCGGAATGAACACTGAAGCTTTCTTT.

The V call is TRBV6-6, the J call TRBJ1-2, with D perhaps TRBD1 (6 bases). Trimming left V 10 bases short and J 6 bases short, with 12 bases between. The CDR3 contains 11 residues. Germline V gives CDR1 MNHNY, CDR2 SVGAGI (reference sequence). The chain's CDR3 is CAILTGNGYTF. The CDR3 DNA reads as TGTGCCATCCTTACAGGGAATGGCTACACCTTC.

The V gene is TRBV5-5, the J gene TRBJ1-3; TRBD1 matches at 10 bases. This CDR3 contains 16 residues. From germline, CDR1 is SGHKS and CDR2 YYEKEE (reference sequence). Germline trimming cut 1 base from V and 4 bases from J; bases unmatched to any gene: 5. CDR3 sequence (DNA): TGTGCCAGCAGCTTGTCAGACAGGGGGCCGGGAAACACCATATATTTT. It encodes CASSLSDRGPGNTIYF.

The chain is built from TRBV6-5 and TRBJ1-3; D not resolved. The CDR3 runs to 14 residues. From germline, CDR1 is MNHEY and CDR2 SVGAGI. V shed 7 bases and J shed 1 base, with 11 bases lying between them. CDR3 DNA: TGTGCCAGCACCCCGGTCGGTTCTGGAAACACCATATATTTT. It encodes CASTPVGSGNTIYF.

Note on this clone: The junction does not match germline at one end; this may be a read error. The chain links TRBV6-2 or TRBV6-3 to TRBJ1-1, with 7 bases fitting TRBD1. Per germline, CDR1 MNHEY and CDR2 SVGEGT. The CDR3 runs to 12 residues. The CDR3 DNA is TGTGCCAGCAGTTACATGGACAGGAGGAGGGATTTT. It yields the protein CASSYMDRRRDF.

The genes are TRBV5-1 and TRBJ2-7; D might be TRBD1 (6 bases). The germline CDR1 and CDR2 sequences are SGHRS and YFSETQ. V lost 0 bases and J 2 bases, leaving 18 bases between the germline ends. This CDR3 contains 17 residues. DNA of the CDR3: TGCGCCAGCAGCTTGGATCTAATAGGGACACCTACCTACGAGCAGTACTTC. This translates into CASSLDLIGTPTYEQYF.

This clone has a single count. The chain employs TRBV7-9 and TRBJ2-1; the D is unclear. This CDR3 has 12 residues. In germline, CDR1 is SEHNR, CDR2 FQNEAQ (reference sequence). The V gene lost 5 bases and the J gene lost 10 bases, with 12 bases spanning the gap. Written as DNA, the CDR3 is TGTGCCAGCAGCCCCCCGGTTCAAGAGCAGTTCTTC. Protein product: CASSPPVQEQFF.

The chain uses TRBV7-3 and TRBJ2-7, with 9 bases identical to TRBD1. Germline V CDR1 and CDR2: SGHTA, FQGTGA. Trimming at V came to 1 base and at J to 4 bases, leaving 2 bases not matched to a gene. The CDR3 extends over 14 amino acids. The CDR3, as DNA: TGTGCCAGCAGCTTAATGGGACAGGGTTACGAGCAGTACTTC. Its translation is CASSLMGQGYEQYF.

This rearrangement joins TRBV7-9 to TRBJ1-2; D ambiguous. Germline CDR1 and CDR2: SEHNR and FQNEAQ (reference sequence). The V end was cut by 0 bases, the J end by 6 bases, with 17 bases between. The CDR3 has 16 residues. The DNA of the CDR3 is TGTGCCAGCAGCTTAGCCCAGGCCCGAAAGTCGGATGGCTACACCTTC. It specifies CASSLAQARKSDGYTF. Based on the CDR3 plus reference TRBV7-9 and TRBJ1-2, the full variable domain is DTGVSQNPRHKITKRGQNVTFRCDPISEHNRLYWYRQTLGQGPEFLTYFQNEAQLEKSRLLSDRFSAERPKGSFSTLEIQRTEQGDSAMYLCASSLAQARKSDGYTFGSGTRLTVV.

The chain is built from TRBV6-5 and TRBJ1-3; the D is unclear. The CDR3 consists of 15 residues. The germline V gene has CDR1 MNHEY and CDR2 SVGAGI. V lost 3 bases to trimming and J lost 4 bases, with 13 bases between them. CDR3 region: CASSYIPILGNTIYF. Written as DNA, the CDR3 is TGTGCCAGCAGTTATATACCTATTTTAGGAAACACCATATATTTT.

This chain joins TRBV19 and TRBJ2-5; weak D call: TRBD1 (6 bases). With 6 bases removed from V and 5 bases from J, the gap between germline ends came to 13 bases. The CDR3 consists of 13 residues. Germline values: CDR1 LNHDA, CDR2 SQIVND (reference sequence). The CDR3 nucleotides read TGTGCCAGTAGCAGGGGTTCGCGGGAGACCCAGTACTTC. Its translation: CASSRGSRETQYF.

This chain joins TRBV6-2 or TRBV6-3 and TRBJ1-2, with D possibly being TRBD1 (5 bases). This CDR3 contains 17 residues. Germline V gene sequence: CDR1 MNHEY, CDR2 SVGEGT. V was shortened by 1 base and J by 8 bases, with 23 bases between the two germline ends. CDR3 loop: CASSYFPGTVVRGGYTF. Written as DNA, the CDR3 is TGTGCCAGCAGTTACTTTCCAGGGACGGTTGTTCGAGGGGGCTACACCTTC.

This chain uses TRBV7-6 with TRBJ1-1, with D perhaps TRBD1 (5 bases). Germline lookup yields CDR1 SGHVS and CDR2 FNYEAQ. The length of the CDR3 is 14 residues. The V and J ends lost 5 bases and 10 bases respectively, with 20 bases between them. This chain's CDR3 is CASSPSGYSSPAFF. The CDR3 region has the DNA TGTGCCAGCAGCCCTTCAGGGTATAGCTCTCCAGCTTTCTTT.

The chain is built from TRBV7-8 and TRBJ1-1; 9 bases map to TRBD1. The CDR3 length is 17 residues. Germline V lookup: CDR1 SGHVS, CDR2 FQNEAQ. The junction had 7 bases not matched to a gene; V was cut back by 1 base and J by 1 base. CDR3 DNA sequence: TGTGCCAGCAGCTTAGTCGGGACAGGGTGGGGGAACACTGAAGCTTTCTTT. Translated, it gives CASSLVGTGWGNTEAFF.